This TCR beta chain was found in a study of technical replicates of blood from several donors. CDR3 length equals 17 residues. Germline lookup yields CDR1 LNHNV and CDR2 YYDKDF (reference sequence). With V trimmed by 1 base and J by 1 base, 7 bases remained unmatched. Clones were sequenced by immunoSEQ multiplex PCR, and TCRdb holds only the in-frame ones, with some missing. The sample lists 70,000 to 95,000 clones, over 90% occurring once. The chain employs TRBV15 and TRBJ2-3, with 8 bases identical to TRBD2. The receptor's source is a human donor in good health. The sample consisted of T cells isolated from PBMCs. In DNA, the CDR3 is TGTGCCACCAGCAGAGTACCGGGAGGGCCGGGCACAGATACGCAGTATTTT. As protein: CATSRVPGGPGTDTQYF.